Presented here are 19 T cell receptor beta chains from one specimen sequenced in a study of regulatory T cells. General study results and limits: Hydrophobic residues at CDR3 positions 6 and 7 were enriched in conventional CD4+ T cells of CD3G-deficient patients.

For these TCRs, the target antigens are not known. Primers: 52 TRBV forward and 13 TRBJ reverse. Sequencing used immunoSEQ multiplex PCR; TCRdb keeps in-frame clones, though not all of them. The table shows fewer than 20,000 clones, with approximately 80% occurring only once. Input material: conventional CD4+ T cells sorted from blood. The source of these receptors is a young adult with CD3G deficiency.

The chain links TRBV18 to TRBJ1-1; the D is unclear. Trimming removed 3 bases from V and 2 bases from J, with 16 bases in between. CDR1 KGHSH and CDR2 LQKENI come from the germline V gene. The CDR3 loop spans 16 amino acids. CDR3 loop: CASSPASLGINTEAFF. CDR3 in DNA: TGTGCCAGCTCACCCGCCTCCTTAGGGATCAACACTGAAGCTTTCTTT.

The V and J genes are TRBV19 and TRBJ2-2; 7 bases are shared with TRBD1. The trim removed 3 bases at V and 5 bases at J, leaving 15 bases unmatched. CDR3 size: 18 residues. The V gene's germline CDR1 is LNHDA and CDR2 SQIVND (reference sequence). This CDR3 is CASSIIGTGAGGTGELFF. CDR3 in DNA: TGTGCCAGTAGTATTATCGGAACAGGAGCAGGGGGAACCGGGGAGCTGTTTTTT.

The CDR3 region is CASSLEQNTGELFF. Written as DNA, the CDR3 is TGTGCCAGCAGTCTTGAGCAAAATACCGGGGAGCTGTTTTTT. The chain joins TRBV6-6 to TRBJ2-2; D ambiguous. Per the germline V gene, CDR1 is MNHNY and CDR2 is SVGAGI (reference sequence). V was trimmed by 5 bases and J by 5 bases, leaving 12 bases between them. This CDR3 has 14 residues.

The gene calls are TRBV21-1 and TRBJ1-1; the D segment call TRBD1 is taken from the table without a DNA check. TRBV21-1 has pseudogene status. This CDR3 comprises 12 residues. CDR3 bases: TGTGCCAGTACGGATGGGACAGTTGAAGCTTTCTTT. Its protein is CASTDGTVEAFF.

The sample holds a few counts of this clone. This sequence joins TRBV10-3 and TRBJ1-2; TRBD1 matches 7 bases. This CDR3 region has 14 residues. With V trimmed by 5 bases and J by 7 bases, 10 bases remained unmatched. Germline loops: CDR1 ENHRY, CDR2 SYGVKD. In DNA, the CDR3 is TGTGCCATCAGTCCCGGGACAGAGGCATCTGGCTACACCTTC. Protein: CAISPGTEASGYTF.

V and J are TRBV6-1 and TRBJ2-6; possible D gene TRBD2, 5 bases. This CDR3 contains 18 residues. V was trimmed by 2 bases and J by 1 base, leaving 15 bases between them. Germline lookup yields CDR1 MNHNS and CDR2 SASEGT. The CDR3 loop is CASSEKLSSHSGANVLTF. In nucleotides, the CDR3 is TGTGCCAGCAGTGAAAAGCTTTCTAGCCATTCTGGGGCCAACGTCCTGACTTTC.

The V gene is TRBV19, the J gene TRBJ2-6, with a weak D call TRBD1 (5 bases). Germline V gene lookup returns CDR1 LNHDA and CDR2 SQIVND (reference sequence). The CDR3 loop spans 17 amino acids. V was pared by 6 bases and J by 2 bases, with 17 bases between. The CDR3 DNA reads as TGTGCCAGTAGCCCAGGGCCTTCCTTCGCTGGGGCCAACGTCCTGACTTTC. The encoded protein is CASSPGPSFAGANVLTF.

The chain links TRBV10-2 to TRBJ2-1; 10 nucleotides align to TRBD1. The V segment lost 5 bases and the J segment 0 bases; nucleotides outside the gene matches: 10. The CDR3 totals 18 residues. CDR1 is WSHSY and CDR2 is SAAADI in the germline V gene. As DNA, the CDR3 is TGCGCCAGCAGTAAGGCTCCCGGGACAGGGGTCTCCTACAATGAGCAGTTCTTC. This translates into CASSKAPGTGVSYNEQFF.

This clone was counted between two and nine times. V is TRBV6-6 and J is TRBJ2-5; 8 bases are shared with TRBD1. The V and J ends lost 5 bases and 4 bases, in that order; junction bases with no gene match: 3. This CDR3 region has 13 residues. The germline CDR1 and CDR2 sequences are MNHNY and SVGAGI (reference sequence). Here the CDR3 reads CASSRGTGETQYF. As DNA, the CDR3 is TGTGCCAGCAGTAGGGGGACAGGAGAGACCCAGTACTTC.

The CDR3 bases are TGTGCCAGCAGCCGGACTACAGGGCGAAGTGGCTACACCTTC. Translated: CASSRTTGRSGYTF. This chain uses TRBV11-2 with TRBJ1-2, with D possibly TRBD1 on 6 matching bases. Germline V gene lookup returns CDR1 SGHAT and CDR2 FQNNGV. Trimming cost V 5 bases and J 7 bases, with 17 bases left between them. The CDR3 contains 14 residues.

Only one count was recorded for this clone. The CDR3 loop is CASSLGQGLTQYF. CDR3 coding DNA: TGCGCCAGCAGCTTGGGACAGGGCTTGACCCAGTACTTC. The genes are TRBV5-1 and TRBJ2-5; 7 bases are shared with TRBD1. The length of the CDR3 is 13 residues. Germline V gene sequence: CDR1 SGHRS, CDR2 YFSETQ. The V gene end was trimmed by 0 bases and the J gene end by 7 bases; junction bases not matched to a gene: 3.

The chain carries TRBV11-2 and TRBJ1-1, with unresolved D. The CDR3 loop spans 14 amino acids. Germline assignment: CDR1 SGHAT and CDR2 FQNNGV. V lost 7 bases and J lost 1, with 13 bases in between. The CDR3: CASTRRGANTEAFF. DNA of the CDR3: TGTGCCAGCACTCGACGGGGAGCGAACACTGAAGCTTTCTTT.

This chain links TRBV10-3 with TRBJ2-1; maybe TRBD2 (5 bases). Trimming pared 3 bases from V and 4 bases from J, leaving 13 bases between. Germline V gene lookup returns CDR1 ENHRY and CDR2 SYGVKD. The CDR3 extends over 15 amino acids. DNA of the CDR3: TGTGCCATCAGTGAAGCCCCGACGGGGTACAATGAGCAGTTCTTC. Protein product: CAISEAPTGYNEQFF.

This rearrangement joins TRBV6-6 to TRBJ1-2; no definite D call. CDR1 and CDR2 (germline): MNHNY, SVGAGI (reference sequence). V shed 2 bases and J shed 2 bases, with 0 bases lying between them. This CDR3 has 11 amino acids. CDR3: CASSYNYGYTF. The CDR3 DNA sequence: TGTGCCAGCAGTTACAACTATGGCTACACCTTC.

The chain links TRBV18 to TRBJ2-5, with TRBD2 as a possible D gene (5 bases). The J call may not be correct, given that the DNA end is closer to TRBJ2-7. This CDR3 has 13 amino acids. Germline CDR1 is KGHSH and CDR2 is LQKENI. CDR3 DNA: TGTGCCAGCTCACCGCGAGGGTCGGGCGAGCAGTACTTC. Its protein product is CASSPRGSGEQYF.

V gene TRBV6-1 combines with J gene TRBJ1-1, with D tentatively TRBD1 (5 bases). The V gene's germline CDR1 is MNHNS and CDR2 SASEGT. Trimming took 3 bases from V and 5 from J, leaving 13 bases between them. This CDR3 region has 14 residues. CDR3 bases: TGTGCCAGCAGTGACAGGGTTCGGCGGACTGAAGCTTTCTTT. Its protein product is CASSDRVRRTEAFF.

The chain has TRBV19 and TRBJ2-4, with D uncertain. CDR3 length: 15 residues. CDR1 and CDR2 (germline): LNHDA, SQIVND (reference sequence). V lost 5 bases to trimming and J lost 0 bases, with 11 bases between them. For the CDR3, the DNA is TGTGCCAGTAGTTCGTCCTTTGGAGCCAAAAACATTCAGTACTTC. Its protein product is CASSSSFGAKNIQYF.

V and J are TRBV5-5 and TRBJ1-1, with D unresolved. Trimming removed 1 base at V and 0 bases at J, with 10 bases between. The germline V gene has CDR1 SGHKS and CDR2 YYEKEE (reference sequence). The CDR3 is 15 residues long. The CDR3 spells CASSLFRGMNTEAFF. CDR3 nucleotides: TGTGCCAGCAGCTTGTTTCGGGGAATGAACACTGAAGCTTTCTTT.

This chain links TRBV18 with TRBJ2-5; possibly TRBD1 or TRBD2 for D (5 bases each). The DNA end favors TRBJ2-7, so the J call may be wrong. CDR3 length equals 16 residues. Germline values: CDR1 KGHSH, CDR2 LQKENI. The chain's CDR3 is CASSRGFGGSAYEQYF. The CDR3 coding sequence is TGTGCCAGCTCACGGGGTTTTGGGGGATCGGCCTACGAGCAGTACTTC.